This TCR beta chain was found in a study of cytomegalovirus exposure and HLA in healthy donors. Across the whole study: The Caucasian-associated ancestry cluster held roughly 78% of more than 350 genotyped donors.

CDR3 length equals 16 residues. Germline-derived CDR1 and CDR2 are SGHAT and FQNNGV. V lost 3 bases to trimming and J lost 0 bases, with 13 bases between them. Primers for the PCR totalled 60 Vbeta and 13 Jbeta. The repertoire was sequenced with immunoSEQ multiplex PCR; TCRdb's copy has only in-frame clones and lacks some. The sample shows under 150,000 clones, about 80% of them seen only once. About this clone: What it recognizes is unknown.

Findings of the study overall: A later analysis, which compared TCR beta chains of equal frequency, found the HLA-associated ones more clonally expanded.

The receptor was isolated from a man aged 45-60 years in good health and CMV-seronegative. This chain joins TRBV11-2 and TRBJ2-3, with a possible D match to TRBD2 (5 bases). The sequencing input was PBMCs. The CDR3 DNA follows: TGTGCCAGCAGCTTTGACACGGAGCGGAGCACAGATACGCAGTATTTT. Its protein product is CASSFDTERSTDTQYF. Using reference TRBV11-2 and TRBJ2-3 for the parts outside the CDR3, the full variable domain is EAGVAQSPRYKIIEKRQSVAFWCNPISGHATLYWYQQILGQGPKLLIQFQNNGVVDDSQLPKDRFSAERLKGVDSTLKIQPAKLEDSAVYLCASSFDTERSTDTQYFGPGTRLTVL.